These 5 T cell receptor beta chains share one sample of origin, sequenced in a study of shared clonotypes between healthy human individuals. Only in-frame clones appear in the TCRdb table, and some are missing; sequencing was by immunoSEQ multiplex PCR. Of fewer than 1.6 million clones listed, less than 99% are singletons. Sequencing used naive CD4+ T cells sorted from blood. Stated subset: CD45RA+ positively selected. These receptors were taken from a young man in good health.

This clone occurred once. The gene calls are TRBV7-9 and TRBJ2-7; D unclear. The length of the CDR3 is 14 residues. The germline CDR1 and CDR2 sequences are SEHNR and FQNEAQ (reference sequence). The germline V and J ends were trimmed by 1 base and 4 bases, with 11 bases remaining between them. CDR3 in amino acids: CASSLGTKRYEQYF. CDR3 DNA: TGTGCCAGCAGCTTAGGGACGAAAAGATACGAGCAGTACTTC.

A single count supports this clone. CDR3 in amino acids: CASCPWAGGANSGELFF. The CDR3 nucleotides are TGCGCCAGCTGCCCCTGGGCGGGCGGGGCCAATTCCGGGGAGCTGTTTTTT. This chain joins TRBV5-1 and TRBJ2-2, with a weak D call TRBD2 (6 bases). V lost 7 bases and J 6 bases, leaving 25 bases between the germline ends. From germline, CDR1 is SGHRS and CDR2 YFSETQ. This CDR3 comprises 17 residues. Full variable domain (missing parts from reference TRBV5-1 and TRBJ2-2): KAGVTQTPRYLIKTRGQQVTLSCSPISGHRSVSWYQQTPGQGLQFLFEYFSETQRNKGNFPGRFSGRQFSNSRSEMNVSTLELGDSALYLCASCPWAGGANSGELFFGEGSRLTVL.

The rearrangement links TRBV28 to TRBJ2-1; D may be TRBD1 or TRBD2 (6 bases each). Germline-derived CDR1 and CDR2 are MDHEN and SYDVKM. V gave up 3 bases and J gave up 5 bases, with 23 bases separating them. The CDR3 contains 18 residues. The CDR3 coding sequence is TGTGCCAGCAGTTTCAATTACGGGGGCGGTGGGTTTGACAATGAGCAGTTCTTC. Translating it yields CASSFNYGGGGFDNEQFF.

The rearrangement joins TRBV6-6 to TRBJ2-1; D gene ambiguous. Germline CDR1 is MNHNY and CDR2 is SVGAGI (reference sequence). Deletions cut 6 bases from V and 6 bases from J, with 18 bases between. This CDR3 has 15 amino acids. The CDR3 protein is CASSPRASGFNEQFF. The DNA for the CDR3 is TGTGCCAGCAGCCCCCGGGCTAGTGGCTTCAATGAGCAGTTCTTC.

About this clone: The sample contains more than one DNA sequence encoding this CDR3. The chain combines TRBV18 with TRBJ1-1; TRBD1 matches at 8 bases. The CDR3 length is 12 residues. The ends lost 6 bases at V and 5 bases at J; junction bases unmatched: 2. Germline CDR1 and CDR2: KGHSH and LQKENI. The CDR3 loop is CASSRTGTEAFF. CDR3 DNA: TGTGCCAGCTCTCGGACAGGGACTGAAGCTTTCTTT.